Given below is one TCR beta chain in context. This clone's antigen is unknown. No much larger clonotype is one base removed from it; base qualities were not supplied. The data were obtained in a study of shared clonotypes between healthy human individuals (dated by TCRdb to the early 2020s). For context, the study as a whole: Three men and a couple of women, aged 18 to 49 years, made up the cohort. For each donor, three plates each were used for CD4 naive and CD4 memory, two plates were used for CD8 naive, and one plate was used for CD8 memory. To estimate repertoire size and how much clonotypes are shared between individuals, the study performed deep sequencing of blood TCR repertoires from a few healthy adults. To increase sequencing depth and limit assay-specific biases, different laboratories used diverse techniques to prepare libraries and sequence TCR repertoires. Leukapheresis yielded between about 0.94 and 8.9 billion PBMCs per donor. The study at large found these results: Even with the large sequencing depth, rarefaction of the sorted-subset datasets indicated that sequencing was incomplete. Pairwise subsampling led to the expectation that sequencing depth would affect the degree of clonotype sharing among donors. When a few donors were compared, the shared fraction of clonotypes was about 5% for naive CD4, about 4% for naive CD8, roughly 2.5% for memory CD4, and less than 0.45% for memory CD8. Sampling was restricted to blood, and TCR repertoires in tissue are likely to differ from TCR repertoires in blood. Because the study included only a small number of donors, the genetic and exposure-history diversity represented was limited. Naive subsets generally had larger estimated clonotype richness than memory subsets did. Higher generation probabilities were observed for clonotypes shared by all four sorted-subset donors than for non-shared clonotypes.

CD8 naive samples were obtained by positive selection for CCR7 among CD45RO-negative cells, yielding a CD45RA+CCR7+ population from which TemRA cells were excluded. Healthy HIV-negative adults with no recently reported acute infections or vaccinations were included as donors. All donors were Caucasian adults living in Nashville, Tennessee, USA. Blood was obtained by leukapheresis, after which PBMCs were separated by Ficoll-Histopaque density gradient centrifugation and cryopreserved in liquid nitrogen vapor phase. Analytical flow cytometry was used to check the purity and quantity of each magnetically sorted T cell population. Each sorted fraction had its genomic DNA isolated and then quantified by UV absorbance on a Nanodrop 2000c. From the cysteine up to the phenylalanine, the CDR3 has a length of 15 residues. The CDR3 DNA has 45 bases and is translated from base 1. V is reduced by 5 bases and J by 1 base, leaving a spacing of 14 bases between them. CDR1 SGHAT and CDR2 FQNNGV were looked up in the germline V gene.

Using the deep immunoSEQ assay, multiplex PCR amplified TCR CDR3 regions from genomic DNA. For each cell subset, the extracted genomic DNA was distributed evenly across all wells of several immunoSEQ 96-well plates, and each plate served as one replicate. For sorted subsets, about 0.2 ug genomic DNA, equal to 30,000 to 35,000 T cell genomes, was loaded into each replicate PCR. The purified libraries were quantified using a Qubit 3.0 fluorometer, sized with a Bioanalyzer 2100, and then quantified again using the KAPA Library Quantification kit. Each immunoSEQ 96-well plate was sequenced on its own single-read 150-cycle Illumina NextSeq 550 flow cell. The study's own analysis went as follows. The immunoSEQ output contained only junctional sequences without quality scores, so filtering could not match that applied to full-length reads. Sequences were annotated with PyIR, a Python wrapper for IgBLAST v1.9, using IMGT germline references to assign V/J genes and CDR3. Reads were filtered out if the reads had weak V/J assignments (E-value above 1e-6), no CDR3, stop codons, out-of-frame junctions, or ambiguous translated residues. V3J clonotypes were defined by identical inferred V gene, J gene, and CDR3 amino acid sequence. The percentage overlap between two repertoires was calculated by dividing the number of shared unique clonotypes by the size of the smaller repertoire. RTK rarefaction, the Chao1 estimator, and Recon v2.1 estimates of unobserved clonotypes were used to assess repertoire richness. Generation probabilities were computed with OLGA for all TCRbeta clonotypes obtained by the gDNA method from four donors. Held by TCRdb, this immuneACCESS table contains in-frame sequences only and omits some clones. Under half of the omission traces to an unresolved V gene where checked; the cause of the rest is unknown. V and J calls and clone size follow that table, whereas D and trimming were derived from the DNA. For this sample the table gives more than 550,000 clones, of which about 90% were detected only once. The ten largest make up approximately 25% of the sample.

Sequencing was done on a sample of naive CD8+ T cells sorted from blood. What this sample's cell subset or site label stands for: CD45RA+CCR7+. The receptor was isolated from a man aged 25 to 45 in good health. The chain couples TRBV11-2 to TRBJ1-1, with TRBD1 perhaps the D gene, on 5 matching bases. The CDR3 region: CASSGWDGKNTEAFF. The nucleotides are TGTGCCAGCAGCGGCTGGGACGGCAAGAACACTGAAGCTTTCTTT.